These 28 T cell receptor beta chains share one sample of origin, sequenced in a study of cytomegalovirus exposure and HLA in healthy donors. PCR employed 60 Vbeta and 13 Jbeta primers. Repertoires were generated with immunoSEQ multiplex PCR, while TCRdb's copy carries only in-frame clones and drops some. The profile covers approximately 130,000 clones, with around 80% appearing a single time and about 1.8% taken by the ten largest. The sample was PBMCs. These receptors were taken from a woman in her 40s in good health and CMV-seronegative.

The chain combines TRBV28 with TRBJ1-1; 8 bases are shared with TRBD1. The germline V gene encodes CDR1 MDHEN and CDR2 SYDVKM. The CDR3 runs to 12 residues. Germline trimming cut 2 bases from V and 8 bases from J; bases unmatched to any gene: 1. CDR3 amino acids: CASSLRTGEAFF. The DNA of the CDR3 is TGTGCCAGCAGTTTAAGGACAGGGGAAGCTTTCTTT. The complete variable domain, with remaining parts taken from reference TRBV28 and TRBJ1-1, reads DVKVTQSSRYLVKRTGEKVFLECVQDMDHENMFWYRQDPGLGLRLIYFSYDVKMKEKGDIPEGYSVSREKKERFSLILESASTNQTSMYLCASSLRTGEAFFGQGTRLTVV.

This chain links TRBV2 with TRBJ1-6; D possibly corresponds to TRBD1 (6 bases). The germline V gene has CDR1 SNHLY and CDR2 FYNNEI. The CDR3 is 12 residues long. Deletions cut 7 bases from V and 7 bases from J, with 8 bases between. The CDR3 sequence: CASKDRNSPLHF. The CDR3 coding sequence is TGTGCCAGCAAGGACAGAAATTCACCCCTCCACTTT.

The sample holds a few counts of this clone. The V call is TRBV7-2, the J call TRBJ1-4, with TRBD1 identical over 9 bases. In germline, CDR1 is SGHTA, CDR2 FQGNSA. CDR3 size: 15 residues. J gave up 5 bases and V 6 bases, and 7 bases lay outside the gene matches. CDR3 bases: TGTGCCAGCAGTTACCTCGGGACAGGGAATGAAAAACTGTTTTTT. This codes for CASSYLGTGNEKLFF.

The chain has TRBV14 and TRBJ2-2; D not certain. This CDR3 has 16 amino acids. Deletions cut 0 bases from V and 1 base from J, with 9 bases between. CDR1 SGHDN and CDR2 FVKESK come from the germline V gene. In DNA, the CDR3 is TGTGCCAGCAGCCAAGATCCCCTAGGGAACACCGGGGAGCTGTTTTTT. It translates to CASSQDPLGNTGELFF.

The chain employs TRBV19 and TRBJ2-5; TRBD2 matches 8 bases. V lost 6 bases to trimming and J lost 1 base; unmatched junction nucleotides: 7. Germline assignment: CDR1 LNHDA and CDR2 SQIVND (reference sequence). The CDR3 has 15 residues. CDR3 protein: CASSLSTSGQETQYF. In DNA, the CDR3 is TGTGCCAGTAGCTTATCAACTAGCGGCCAAGAGACCCAGTACTTC.

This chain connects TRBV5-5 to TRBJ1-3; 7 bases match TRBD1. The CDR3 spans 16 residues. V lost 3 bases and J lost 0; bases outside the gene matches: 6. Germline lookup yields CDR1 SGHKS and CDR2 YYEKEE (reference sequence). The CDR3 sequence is CASSYRDSSSGNTIYF. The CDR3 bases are TGTGCCAGCAGCTATCGGGACAGCAGCTCTGGAAACACCATATATTTT.

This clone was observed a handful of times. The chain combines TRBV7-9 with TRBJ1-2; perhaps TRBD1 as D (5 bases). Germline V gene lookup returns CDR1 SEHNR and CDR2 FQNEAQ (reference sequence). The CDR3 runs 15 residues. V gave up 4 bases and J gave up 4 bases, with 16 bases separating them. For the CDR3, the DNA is TGTGCCAGCAGCTCCACGTCGGGGCGGGGCTATGGCTACACCTTC. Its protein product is CASSSTSGRGYGYTF.

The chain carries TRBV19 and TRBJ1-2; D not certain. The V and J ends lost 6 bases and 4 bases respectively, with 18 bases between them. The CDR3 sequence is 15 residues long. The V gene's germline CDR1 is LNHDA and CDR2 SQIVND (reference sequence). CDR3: CASRPYERVSYGYTF. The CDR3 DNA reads TGTGCCAGTAGGCCCTACGAACGCGTGAGCTATGGCTACACCTTC.

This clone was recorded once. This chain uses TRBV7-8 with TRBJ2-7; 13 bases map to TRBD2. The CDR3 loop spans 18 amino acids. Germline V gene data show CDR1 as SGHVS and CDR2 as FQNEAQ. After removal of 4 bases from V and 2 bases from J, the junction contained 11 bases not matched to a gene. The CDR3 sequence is CASSSTSGGTQAPYEQYF. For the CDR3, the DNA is TGTGCCAGCAGCTCGACTAGCGGGGGGACCCAAGCTCCCTACGAGCAGTACTTC. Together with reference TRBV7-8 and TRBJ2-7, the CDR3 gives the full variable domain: GAGVSQSPRYKVAKRGQDVALRCDPISGHVSLFWYQQALGQGPEFLTYFQNEAQLDKSGLPSDRFFAERPEGSVSTLKIQRTQQEDSAVYLCASSSTSGGTQAPYEQYFGPGTRLTVT.

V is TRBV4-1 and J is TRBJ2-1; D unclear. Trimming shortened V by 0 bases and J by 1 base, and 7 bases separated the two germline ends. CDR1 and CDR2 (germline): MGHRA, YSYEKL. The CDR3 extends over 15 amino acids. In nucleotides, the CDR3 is TGCGCCAGCAGCCAAGACCAGGTATCCTACAATGAGCAGTTCTTC. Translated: CASSQDQVSYNEQFF.

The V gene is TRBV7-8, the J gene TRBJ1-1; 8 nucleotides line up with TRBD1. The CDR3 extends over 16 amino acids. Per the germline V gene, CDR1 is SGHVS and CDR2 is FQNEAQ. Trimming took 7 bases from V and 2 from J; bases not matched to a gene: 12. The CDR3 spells CASTGQGQLVNTEAFF. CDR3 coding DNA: TGTGCCAGCACCGGACAGGGCCAATTAGTTAACACTGAAGCTTTCTTT.

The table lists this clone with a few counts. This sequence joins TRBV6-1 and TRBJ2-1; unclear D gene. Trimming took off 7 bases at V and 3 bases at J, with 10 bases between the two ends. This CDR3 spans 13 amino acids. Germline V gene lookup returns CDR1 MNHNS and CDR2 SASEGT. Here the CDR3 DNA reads TGTGCCAGCACCGGCGGTATCTACAATGAGCAGTTCTTC. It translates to CASTGGIYNEQFF.

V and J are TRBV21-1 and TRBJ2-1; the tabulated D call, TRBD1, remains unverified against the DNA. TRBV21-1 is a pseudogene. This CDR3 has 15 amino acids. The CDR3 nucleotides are TGTGCCAGCAGCAACCACAGGGGGCTAAGGAATGAGCAGTTCTTC. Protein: CASSNHRGLRNEQFF.

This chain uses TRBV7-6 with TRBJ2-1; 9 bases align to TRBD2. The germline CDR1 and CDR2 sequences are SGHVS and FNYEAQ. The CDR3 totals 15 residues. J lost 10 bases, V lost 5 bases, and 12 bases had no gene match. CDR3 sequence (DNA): TGTGCCAGCAGCCAATTTAGCGGGAGTATTGGGGAGCAGTTCTTC. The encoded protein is CASSQFSGSIGEQFF.

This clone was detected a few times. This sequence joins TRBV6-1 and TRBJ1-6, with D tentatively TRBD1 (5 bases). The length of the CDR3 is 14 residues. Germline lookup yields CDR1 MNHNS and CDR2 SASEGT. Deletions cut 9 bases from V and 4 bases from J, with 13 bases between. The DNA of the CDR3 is TGTGCCAGTTCCTCAGGGCAGTATAATTCACCCCTCCACTTT. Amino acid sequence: CASSSGQYNSPLHF.

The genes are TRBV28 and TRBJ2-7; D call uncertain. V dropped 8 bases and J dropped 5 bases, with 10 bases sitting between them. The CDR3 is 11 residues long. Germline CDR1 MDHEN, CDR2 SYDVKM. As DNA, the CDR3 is TGTGCCAGCGGCACCCCAAACGAGCAGTACTTC. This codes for CASGTPNEQYF.

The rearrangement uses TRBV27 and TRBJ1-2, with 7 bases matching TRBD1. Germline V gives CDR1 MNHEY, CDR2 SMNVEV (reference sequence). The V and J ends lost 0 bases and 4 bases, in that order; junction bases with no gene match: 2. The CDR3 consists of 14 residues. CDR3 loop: CASSLSAGGYGYTF. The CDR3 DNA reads TGTGCCAGCAGTTTATCTGCAGGGGGCTATGGCTACACCTTC.

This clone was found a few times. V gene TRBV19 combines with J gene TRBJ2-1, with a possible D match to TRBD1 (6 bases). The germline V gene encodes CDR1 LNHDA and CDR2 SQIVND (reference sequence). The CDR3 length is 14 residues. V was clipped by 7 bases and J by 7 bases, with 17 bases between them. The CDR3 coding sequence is TGTGCCAGTACGAGACTTCCTACAGGGAATGAGCAGTTCTTC. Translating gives CASTRLPTGNEQFF. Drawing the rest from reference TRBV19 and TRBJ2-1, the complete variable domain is DGGITQSPKYLFRKEGQNVTLSCEQNLNHDAMYWYRQDPGQGLRLIYYSQIVNDFQKGDIAEGYSVSREKKESFPLTVTSAQKNPTAFYLCASTRLPTGNEQFFGPGTRLTVL.

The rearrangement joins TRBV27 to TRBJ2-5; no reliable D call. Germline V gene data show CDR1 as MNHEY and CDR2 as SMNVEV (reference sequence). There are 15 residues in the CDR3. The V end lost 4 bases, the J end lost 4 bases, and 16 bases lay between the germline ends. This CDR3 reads CASSSASEHRETQYF. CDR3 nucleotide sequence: TGTGCCAGCAGTTCAGCGTCGGAGCACCGAGAGACCCAGTACTTC.

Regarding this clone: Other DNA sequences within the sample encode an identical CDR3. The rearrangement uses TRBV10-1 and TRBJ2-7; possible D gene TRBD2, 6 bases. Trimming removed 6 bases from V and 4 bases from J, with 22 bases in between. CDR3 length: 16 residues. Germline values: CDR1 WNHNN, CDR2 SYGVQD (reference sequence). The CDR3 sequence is CASSQSESGEGYEQYF. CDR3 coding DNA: TGCGCCAGCAGCCAGAGTGAATCGGGGGAAGGTTACGAGCAGTACTTC.

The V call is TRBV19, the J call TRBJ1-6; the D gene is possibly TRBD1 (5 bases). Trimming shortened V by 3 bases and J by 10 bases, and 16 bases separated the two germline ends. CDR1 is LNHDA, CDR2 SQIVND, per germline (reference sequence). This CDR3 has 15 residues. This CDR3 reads CASSMVAGLESPLHF. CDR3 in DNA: TGTGCCAGTAGTATGGTCGCGGGGCTTGAGTCACCCCTCCACTTT. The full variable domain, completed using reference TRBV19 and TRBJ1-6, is DGGITQSPKYLFRKEGQNVTLSCEQNLNHDAMYWYRQDPGQGLRLIYYSQIVNDFQKGDIAEGYSVSREKKESFPLTVTSAQKNPTAFYLCASSMVAGLESPLHFGNGTRLTVT.

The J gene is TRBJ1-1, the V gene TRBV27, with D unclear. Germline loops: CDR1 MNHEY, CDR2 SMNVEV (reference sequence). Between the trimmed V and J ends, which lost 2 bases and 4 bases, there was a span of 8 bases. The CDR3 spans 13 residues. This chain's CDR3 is CASSLEVGTEAFF. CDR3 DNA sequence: TGTGCCAGCAGTTTAGAGGTGGGCACTGAAGCTTTCTTT.

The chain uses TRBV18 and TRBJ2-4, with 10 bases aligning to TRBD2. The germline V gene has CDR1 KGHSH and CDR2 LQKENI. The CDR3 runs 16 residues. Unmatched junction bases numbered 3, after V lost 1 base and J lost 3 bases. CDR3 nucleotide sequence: TGTGCCAGCTCACCACAAGCGGGAGGGGACAAAAACATTCAGTACTTC. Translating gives CASSPQAGGDKNIQYF.

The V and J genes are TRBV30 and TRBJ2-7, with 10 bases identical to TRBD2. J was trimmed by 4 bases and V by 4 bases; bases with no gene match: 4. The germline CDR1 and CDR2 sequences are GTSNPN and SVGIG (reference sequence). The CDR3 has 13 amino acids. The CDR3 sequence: CAWTGLAKYEQYF. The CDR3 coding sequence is TGTGCCTGGACGGGACTAGCGAAATACGAGCAGTACTTC.

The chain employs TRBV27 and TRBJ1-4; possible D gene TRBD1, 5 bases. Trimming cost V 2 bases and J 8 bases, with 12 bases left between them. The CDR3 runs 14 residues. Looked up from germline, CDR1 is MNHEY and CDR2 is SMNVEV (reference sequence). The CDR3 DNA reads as TGTGCCAGCAGTTTAAATAGGGGAGGCGAAAAACTGTTTTTT. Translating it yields CASSLNRGGEKLFF.

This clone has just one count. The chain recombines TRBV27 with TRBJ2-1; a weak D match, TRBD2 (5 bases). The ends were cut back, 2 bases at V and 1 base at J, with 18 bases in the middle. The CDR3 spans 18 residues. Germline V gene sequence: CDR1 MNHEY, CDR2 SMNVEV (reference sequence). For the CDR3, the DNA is TGTGCCAGCAGTTTACTGCGAGGGCTGGGGAATTCCTACAATGAGCAGTTCTTC. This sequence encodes CASSLLRGLGNSYNEQFF.

CDR3 residues: CASSLEPGETQYF. The CDR3, as DNA: TGTGCCAGCAGCTTAGAGCCCGGGGAGACCCAGTACTTC. This chain connects TRBV7-2 to TRBJ2-5; no firm D call. The V end was cut by 1 base, the J end by 5 bases, with 8 bases between. Per germline, CDR1 SGHTA and CDR2 FQGNSA. This CDR3 comprises 13 residues.

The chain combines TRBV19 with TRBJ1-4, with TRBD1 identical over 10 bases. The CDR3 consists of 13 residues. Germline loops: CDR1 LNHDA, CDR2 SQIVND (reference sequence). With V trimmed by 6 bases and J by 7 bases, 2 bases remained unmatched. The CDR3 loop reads CASRTGGGEKLFF. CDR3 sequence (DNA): TGTGCCAGTAGGACAGGGGGCGGTGAAAAACTGTTTTTT.